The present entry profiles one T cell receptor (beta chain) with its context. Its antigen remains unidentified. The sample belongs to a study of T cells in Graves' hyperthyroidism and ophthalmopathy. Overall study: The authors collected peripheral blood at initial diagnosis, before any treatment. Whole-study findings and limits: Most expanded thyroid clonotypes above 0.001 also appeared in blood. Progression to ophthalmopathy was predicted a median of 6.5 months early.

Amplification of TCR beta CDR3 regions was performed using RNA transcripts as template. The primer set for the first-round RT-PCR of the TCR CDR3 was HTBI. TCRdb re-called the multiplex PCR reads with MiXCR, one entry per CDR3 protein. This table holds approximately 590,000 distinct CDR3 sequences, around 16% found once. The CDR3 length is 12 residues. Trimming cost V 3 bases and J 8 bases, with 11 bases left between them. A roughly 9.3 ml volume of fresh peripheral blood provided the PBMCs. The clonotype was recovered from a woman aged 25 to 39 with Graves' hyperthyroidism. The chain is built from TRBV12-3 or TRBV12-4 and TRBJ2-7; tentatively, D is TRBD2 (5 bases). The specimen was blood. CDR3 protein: CASSLLAGQQYF. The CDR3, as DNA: TGTGCCAGCAGTTTGCTAGCTGGACAGCAGTACTTC.